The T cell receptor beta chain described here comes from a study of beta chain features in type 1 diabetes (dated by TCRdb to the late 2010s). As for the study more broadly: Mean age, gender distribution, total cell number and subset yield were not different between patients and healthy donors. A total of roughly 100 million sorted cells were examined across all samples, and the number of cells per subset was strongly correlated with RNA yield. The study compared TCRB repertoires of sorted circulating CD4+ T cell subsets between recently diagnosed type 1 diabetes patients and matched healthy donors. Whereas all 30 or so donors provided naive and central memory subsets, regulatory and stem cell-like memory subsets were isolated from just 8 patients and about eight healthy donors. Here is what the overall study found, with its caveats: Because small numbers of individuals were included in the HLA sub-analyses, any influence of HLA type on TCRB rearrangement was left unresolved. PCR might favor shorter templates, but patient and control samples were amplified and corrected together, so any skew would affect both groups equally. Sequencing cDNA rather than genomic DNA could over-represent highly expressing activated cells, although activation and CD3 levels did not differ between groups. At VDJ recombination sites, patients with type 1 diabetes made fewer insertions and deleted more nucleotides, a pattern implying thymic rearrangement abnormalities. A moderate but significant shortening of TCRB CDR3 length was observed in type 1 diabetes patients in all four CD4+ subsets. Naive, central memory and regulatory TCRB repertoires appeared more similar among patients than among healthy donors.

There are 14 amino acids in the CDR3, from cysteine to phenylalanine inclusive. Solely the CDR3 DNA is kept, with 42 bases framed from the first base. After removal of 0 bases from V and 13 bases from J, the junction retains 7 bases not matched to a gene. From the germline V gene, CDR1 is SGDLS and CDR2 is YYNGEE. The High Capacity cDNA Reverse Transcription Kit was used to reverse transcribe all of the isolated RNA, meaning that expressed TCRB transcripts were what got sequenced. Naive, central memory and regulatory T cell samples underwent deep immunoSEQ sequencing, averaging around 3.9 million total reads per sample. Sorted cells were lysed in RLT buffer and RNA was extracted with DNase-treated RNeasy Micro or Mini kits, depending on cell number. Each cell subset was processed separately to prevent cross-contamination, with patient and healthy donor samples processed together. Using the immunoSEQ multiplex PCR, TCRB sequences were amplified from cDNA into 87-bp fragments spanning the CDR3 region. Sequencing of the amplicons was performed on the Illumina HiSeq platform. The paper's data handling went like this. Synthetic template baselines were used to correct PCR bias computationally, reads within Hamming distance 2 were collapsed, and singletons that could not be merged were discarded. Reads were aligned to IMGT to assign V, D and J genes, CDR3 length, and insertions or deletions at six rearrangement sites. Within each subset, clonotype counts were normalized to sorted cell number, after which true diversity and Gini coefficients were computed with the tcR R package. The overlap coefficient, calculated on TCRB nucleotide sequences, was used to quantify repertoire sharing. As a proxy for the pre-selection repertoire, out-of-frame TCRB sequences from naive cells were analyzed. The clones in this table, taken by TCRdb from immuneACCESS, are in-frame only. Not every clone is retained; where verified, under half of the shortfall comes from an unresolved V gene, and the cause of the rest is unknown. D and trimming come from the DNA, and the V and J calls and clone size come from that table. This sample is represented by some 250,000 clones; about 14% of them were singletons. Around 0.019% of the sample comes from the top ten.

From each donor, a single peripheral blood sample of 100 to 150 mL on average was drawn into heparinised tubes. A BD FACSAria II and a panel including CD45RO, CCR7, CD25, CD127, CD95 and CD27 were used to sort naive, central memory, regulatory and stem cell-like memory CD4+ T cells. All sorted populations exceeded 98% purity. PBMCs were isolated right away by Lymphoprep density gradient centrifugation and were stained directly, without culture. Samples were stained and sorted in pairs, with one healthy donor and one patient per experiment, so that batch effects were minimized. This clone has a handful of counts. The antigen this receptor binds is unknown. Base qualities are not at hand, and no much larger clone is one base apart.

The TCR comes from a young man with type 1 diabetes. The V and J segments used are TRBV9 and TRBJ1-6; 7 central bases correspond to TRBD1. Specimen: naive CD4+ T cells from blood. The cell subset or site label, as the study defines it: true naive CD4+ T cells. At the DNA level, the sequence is TGTGCCAGCAGCGTAGGACAGGGATCCGGGCCCCTCCACTTT. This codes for CASSVGQGSGPLHF.